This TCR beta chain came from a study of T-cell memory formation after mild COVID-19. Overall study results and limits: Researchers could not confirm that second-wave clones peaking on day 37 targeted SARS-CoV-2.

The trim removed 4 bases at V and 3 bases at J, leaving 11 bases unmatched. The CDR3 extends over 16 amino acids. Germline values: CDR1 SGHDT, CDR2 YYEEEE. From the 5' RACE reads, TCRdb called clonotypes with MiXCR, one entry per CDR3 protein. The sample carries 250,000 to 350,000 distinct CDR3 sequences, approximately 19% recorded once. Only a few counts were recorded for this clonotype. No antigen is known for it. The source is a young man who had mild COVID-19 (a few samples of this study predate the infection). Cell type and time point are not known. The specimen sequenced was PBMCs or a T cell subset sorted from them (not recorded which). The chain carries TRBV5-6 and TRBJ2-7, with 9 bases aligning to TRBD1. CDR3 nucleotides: TGTGCCAGCAGCCCACTACCGGGACAGGGAAACTACGAGCAGTACGTC. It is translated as CASSPLPGQGNYEQYV.